The T cell receptor (beta chain) described here comes from a study of blood T cell repertoires in COVID-19. Study as a whole: The samples span acute and convalescent COVID-19 from the United States, Italy and Spain.

Methods used by the authors: Nucleated cell number was recorded as an estimate derived from reference gene primer amplification. Measured with immunoSEQ multiplex PCR; TCRdb has only the in-frame clones, and not every one. D and trimming were read from the DNA, whereas the V and J calls and clone size are those reported in that table. The sample has just under 150,000 clones, about nine tenths seen once. The CDR3 is made up of 13 amino acids. Trimming removed 7 bases at V and 8 bases at J, with 17 bases between. CDR1 is MNHEY and CDR2 is SVGAGI in the germline V gene. The chain couples TRBV6-5 to TRBJ1-2, with D unclear. The specimen sequenced was peripheral blood. This sequence originates from a human donor in a cohort sampled during active COVID-19. CDR3 bases: TGTGCCAGCATTCCCCCCGCGGAGAACGGCTACACCTTC. It translates to CASIPPAENGYTF.